These 4 T cell receptor beta chains share one sample of origin, sequenced in a study of cytomegalovirus exposure and HLA in healthy donors. The PCR made use of 60 Vbeta and 13 Jbeta primers. Using immunoSEQ multiplex PCR, the repertoire was profiled, and TCRdb retains in-frame clones only, with some absent. The sample contains more than 75,000 clones, roughly 77% of which appear only once. Sample: PBMCs. These receptors all come from a woman between 40 and 55 years old in good health and CMV-seropositive.

The gene calls are TRBV15 and TRBJ2-3; the match to TRBD2 covers 10 bases. CDR1 and CDR2 (germline): LNHNV, YYDKDF (reference sequence). J was trimmed by 2 bases and V by 0 bases; bases with no gene match: 5. The CDR3 length is 17 residues. CDR3 bases: TGTGCCACCAGCAGAGATTCTAGCGGGGGATTCACAGATACGCAGTATTTT. Translation: CATSRDSSGGFTDTQYF.

The chain recombines TRBV7-8 with TRBJ1-1; D perhaps matches TRBD1 (5 bases). This CDR3 comprises 13 residues. The V end lost 5 bases, the J end lost 6 bases, and 13 bases lay between the germline ends. The germline CDR1 and CDR2 sequences are SGHVS and FQNEAQ. The CDR3 here is CASSQARGSEAFF. The CDR3 DNA reads as TGTGCCAGCAGCCAAGCACGGGGGTCTGAAGCTTTCTTT. Full variable domain (missing parts from reference TRBV7-8 and TRBJ1-1): GAGVSQSPRYKVAKRGQDVALRCDPISGHVSLFWYQQALGQGPEFLTYFQNEAQLDKSGLPSDRFFAERPEGSVSTLKIQRTQQEDSAVYLCASSQARGSEAFFGQGTRLTVV.

The chain links TRBV30 to TRBJ2-7, with 7 bases that match TRBD2. The CDR3 loop spans 14 amino acids. Germline lookup yields CDR1 GTSNPN and CDR2 SVGIG (reference sequence). J gave up 3 bases and V 1 base, and 6 bases lay outside the gene matches. CDR3: CAWSEGGRLYEQYF. The DNA of the CDR3 is TGTGCCTGGAGTGAAGGCGGGAGACTCTACGAGCAGTACTTC.

This rearrangement joins TRBV29-1 to TRBJ2-1; D might be TRBD1 (6 bases). Germline V CDR1 and CDR2: SQVTM, ANQGSEA. CDR3 length: 12 residues. Trimming cost V 4 bases and J 4 bases, with 8 bases left between them. The CDR3 DNA sequence: TGCAGCGTTGGACAGGTTTACAATGAGCAGTTCTTC. Its translation: CSVGQVYNEQFF.